What follows is one T cell receptor (beta chain) and its context. The data were obtained in a study of cytomegalovirus exposure and HLA in healthy donors. Study summary: Most donors, 70% to 85% of a few hundred genotyped, fell in the Caucasian-associated ancestry cluster.

It was with 60 Vbeta and 13 Jbeta primers that the PCR ran. Using immunoSEQ multiplex PCR, the repertoire was profiled, and TCRdb retains in-frame clones only, with some absent. Among about 160,000 clones listed, around four fifths were seen once. Germline lookup yields CDR1 MNHEY and CDR2 SVGAGI. Trimming removed 5 bases from V and 5 bases from J, with 13 bases in between. CDR3 length: 13 residues. This chain connects TRBV6-5 to TRBJ2-7; D might be TRBD1 (5 bases). The sequencing input was PBMCs. This receptor was identified in a woman aged 45-65 years in good health and CMV-seronegative. The CDR3 sequence is CASSRRGRDEQYF. In DNA form, the CDR3 reads TGTGCCAGCAGTCGAAGGGGCCGGGACGAGCAGTACTTC.